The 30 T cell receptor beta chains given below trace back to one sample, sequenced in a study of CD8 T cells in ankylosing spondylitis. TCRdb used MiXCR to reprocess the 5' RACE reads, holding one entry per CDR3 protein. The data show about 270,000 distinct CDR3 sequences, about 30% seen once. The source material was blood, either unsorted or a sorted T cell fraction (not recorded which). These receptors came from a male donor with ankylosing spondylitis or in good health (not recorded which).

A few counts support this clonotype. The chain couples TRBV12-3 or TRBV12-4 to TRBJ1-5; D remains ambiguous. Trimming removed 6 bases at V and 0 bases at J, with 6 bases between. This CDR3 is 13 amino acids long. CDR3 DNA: TGTGCCAGCAGCCCCCATAGCAATCAGCCCCAGCATTTT. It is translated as CASSPHSNQPQHF.

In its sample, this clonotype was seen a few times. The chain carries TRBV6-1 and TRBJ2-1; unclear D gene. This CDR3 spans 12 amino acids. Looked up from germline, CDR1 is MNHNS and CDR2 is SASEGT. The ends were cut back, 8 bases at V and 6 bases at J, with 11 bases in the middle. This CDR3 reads CASPSDGNEQFF. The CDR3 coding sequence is TGTGCCAGCCCATCAGACGGCAATGAGCAGTTCTTC.

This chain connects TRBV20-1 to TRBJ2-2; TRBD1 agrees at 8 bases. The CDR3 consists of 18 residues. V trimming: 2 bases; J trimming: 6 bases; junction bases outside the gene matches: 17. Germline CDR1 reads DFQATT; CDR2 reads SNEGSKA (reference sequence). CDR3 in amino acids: CSARPAGQGDIMAGELFF. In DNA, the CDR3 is TGCAGTGCTAGACCTGCCGGACAGGGAGACATTATGGCCGGGGAGCTGTTTTTT.

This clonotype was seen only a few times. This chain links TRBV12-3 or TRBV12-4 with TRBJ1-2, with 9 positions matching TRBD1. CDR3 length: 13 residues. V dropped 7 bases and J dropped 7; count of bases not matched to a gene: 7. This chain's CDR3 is CASTNTGGGGYTF. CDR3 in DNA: TGTGCCAGCACCAACACAGGGGGCGGTGGCTACACCTTC.

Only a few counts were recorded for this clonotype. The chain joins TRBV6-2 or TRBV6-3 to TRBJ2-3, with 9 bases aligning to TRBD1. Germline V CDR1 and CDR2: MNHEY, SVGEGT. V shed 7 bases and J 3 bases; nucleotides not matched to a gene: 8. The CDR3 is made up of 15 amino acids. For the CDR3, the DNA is TGTGCCAGCACCTTAACAGGGGGCGCGACAGATACGCAGTATTTT. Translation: CASTLTGGATDTQYF.

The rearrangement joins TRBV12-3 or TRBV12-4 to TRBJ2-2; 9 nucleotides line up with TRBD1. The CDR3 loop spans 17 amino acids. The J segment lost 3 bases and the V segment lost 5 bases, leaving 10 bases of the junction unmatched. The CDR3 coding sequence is TGTGCCAGCAGTATTCTCTACCGGGACAGGGACACCGGGGAGCTGTTTTTT. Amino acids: CASSILYRDRDTGELFF.

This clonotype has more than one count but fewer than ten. The chain's CDR3 is CASSPGGRGANVLTF. The CDR3 nucleotides read TGTGCCAGCAGTCCCGGGGGGCGTGGGGCCAACGTCCTGACTTTC. The rearrangement joins TRBV12-3 or TRBV12-4 to TRBJ2-6; D might be TRBD2 (7 bases). The CDR3 spans 15 residues. V was shortened by 5 bases and J by 3 bases, with 11 bases between the two germline ends.

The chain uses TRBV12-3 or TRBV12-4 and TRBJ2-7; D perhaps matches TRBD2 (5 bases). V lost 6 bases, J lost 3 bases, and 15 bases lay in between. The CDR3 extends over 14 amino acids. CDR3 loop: CASRKDGGVYEQYF. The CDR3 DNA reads TGTGCCAGCAGGAAAGACGGAGGAGTCTACGAGCAGTACTTC.

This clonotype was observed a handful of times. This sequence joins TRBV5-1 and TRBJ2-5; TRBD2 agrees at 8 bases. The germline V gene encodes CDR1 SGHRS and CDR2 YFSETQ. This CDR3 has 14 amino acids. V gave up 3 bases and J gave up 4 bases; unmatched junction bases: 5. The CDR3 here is CASSSGTRRETQYF. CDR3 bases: TGCGCCAGCAGCTCCGGGACTAGACGAGAGACCCAGTACTTC.

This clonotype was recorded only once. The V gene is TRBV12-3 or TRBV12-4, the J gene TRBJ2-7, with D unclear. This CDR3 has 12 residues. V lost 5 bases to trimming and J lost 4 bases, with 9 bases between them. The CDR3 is CASSKDKYEQYF. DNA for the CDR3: TGTGCCAGCAGTAAAGACAAGTACGAGCAGTACTTC.

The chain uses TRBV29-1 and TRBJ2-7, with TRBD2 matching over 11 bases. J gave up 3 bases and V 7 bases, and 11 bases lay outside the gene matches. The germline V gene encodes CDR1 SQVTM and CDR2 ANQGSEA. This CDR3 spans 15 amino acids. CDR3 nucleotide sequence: TGCAGCGCATCGTTCGGGACTAGCGGCTACTACGAGCAGTACTTC. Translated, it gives CSASFGTSGYYEQYF.

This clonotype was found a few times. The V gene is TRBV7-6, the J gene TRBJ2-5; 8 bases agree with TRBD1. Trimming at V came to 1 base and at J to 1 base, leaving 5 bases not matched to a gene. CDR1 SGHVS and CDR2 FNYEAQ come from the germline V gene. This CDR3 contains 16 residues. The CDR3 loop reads CASSLVAGGLQETQYF. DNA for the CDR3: TGTGCCAGCAGCTTAGTGGCAGGGGGCCTCCAAGAGACCCAGTACTTC.

CDR3 amino acids: CSLNDPFGTSGDTDTQYF. The CDR3 region has the DNA TGCAGTCTGAATGATCCGTTTGGGACTAGCGGGGACACAGATACGCAGTATTTT. The rearrangement uses TRBV20-1 and TRBJ2-3, with 13 bases aligning to TRBD2. The CDR3 is made up of 18 amino acids. V lost 8 bases to trimming and J lost 2 bases; unmatched junction nucleotides: 16. CDR1 DFQATT and CDR2 SNEGSKA come from the germline V gene (reference sequence).

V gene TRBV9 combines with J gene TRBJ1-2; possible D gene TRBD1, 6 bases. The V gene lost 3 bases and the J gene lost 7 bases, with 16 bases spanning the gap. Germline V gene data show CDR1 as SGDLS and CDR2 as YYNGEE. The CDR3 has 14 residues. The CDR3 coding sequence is TGTGCCAGCAGCGCTACAACTTACAGGGCTGGCTACACCTTC. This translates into CASSATTYRAGYTF.

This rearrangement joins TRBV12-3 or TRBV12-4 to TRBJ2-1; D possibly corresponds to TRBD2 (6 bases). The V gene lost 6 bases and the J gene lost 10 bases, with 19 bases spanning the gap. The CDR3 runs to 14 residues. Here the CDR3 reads CASSLMGGGWEQFF. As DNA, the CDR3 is TGTGCCAGCAGCCTGATGGGGGGTGGCTGGGAGCAGTTCTTC.

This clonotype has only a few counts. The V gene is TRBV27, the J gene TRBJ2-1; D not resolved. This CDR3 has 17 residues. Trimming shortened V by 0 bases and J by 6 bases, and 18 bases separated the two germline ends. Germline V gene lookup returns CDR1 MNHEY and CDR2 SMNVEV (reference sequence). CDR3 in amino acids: CASSLSGVLRLGNEQFF. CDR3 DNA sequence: TGTGCCAGCAGTTTATCTGGGGTGTTGAGGCTGGGCAATGAGCAGTTCTTC.

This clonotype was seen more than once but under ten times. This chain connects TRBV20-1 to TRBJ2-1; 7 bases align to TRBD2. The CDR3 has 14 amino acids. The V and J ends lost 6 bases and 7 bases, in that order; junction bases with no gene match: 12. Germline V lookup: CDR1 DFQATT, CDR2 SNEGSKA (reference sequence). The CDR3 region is CSARSGTGGNEQFF. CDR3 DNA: TGCAGTGCCCGATCCGGGACGGGAGGAAATGAGCAGTTCTTC.

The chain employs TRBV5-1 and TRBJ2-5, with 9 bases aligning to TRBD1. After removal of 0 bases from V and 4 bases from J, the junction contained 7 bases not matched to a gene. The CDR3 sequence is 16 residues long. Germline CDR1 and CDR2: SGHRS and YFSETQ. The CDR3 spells CASSLAGQGNRETQYF. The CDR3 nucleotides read TGCGCCAGCAGCTTGGCCGGACAGGGGAACAGAGAGACCCAGTACTTC.

CDR3 nucleotides: TGCAGTGCTCACAGGGGGCGAGGCGAAAAACTGTTTTTT. Its translation is CSAHRGRGEKLFF. This chain links TRBV20-1 with TRBJ1-4; 9 bases map to TRBD1. Germline V gives CDR1 DFQATT, CDR2 SNEGSKA (reference sequence). This CDR3 is 13 amino acids long. V lost 5 bases to trimming and J lost 8 bases; unmatched junction nucleotides: 6.

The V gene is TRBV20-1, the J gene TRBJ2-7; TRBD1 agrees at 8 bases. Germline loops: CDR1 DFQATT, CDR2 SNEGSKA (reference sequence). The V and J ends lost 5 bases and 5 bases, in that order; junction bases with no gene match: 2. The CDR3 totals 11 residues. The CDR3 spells CSASGGDEQYF. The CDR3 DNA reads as TGCAGTGCTTCAGGGGGCGACGAGCAGTACTTC.

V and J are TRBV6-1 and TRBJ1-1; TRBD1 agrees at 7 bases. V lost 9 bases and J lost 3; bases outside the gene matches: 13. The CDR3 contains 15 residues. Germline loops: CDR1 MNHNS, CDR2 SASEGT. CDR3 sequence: CASTGTASTDTEAFF. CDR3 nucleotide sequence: TGTGCCAGTACCGGGACAGCCTCAACGGACACTGAAGCTTTCTTT.

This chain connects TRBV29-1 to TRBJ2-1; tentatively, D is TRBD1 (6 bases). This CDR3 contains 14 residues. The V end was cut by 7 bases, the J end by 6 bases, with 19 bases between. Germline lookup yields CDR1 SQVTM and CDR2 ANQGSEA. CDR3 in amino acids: CSGAGAAVLNEQFF. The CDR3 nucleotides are TGCAGCGGTGCAGGGGCGGCGGTCCTCAATGAGCAGTTCTTC.

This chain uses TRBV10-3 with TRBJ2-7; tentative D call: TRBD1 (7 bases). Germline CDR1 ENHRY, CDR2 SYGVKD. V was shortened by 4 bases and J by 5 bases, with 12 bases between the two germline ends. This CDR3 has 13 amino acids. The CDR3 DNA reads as TGTGCCATCAGTGTAGGCAGGGGGGACGAGCAGTACTTC. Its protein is CAISVGRGDEQYF.

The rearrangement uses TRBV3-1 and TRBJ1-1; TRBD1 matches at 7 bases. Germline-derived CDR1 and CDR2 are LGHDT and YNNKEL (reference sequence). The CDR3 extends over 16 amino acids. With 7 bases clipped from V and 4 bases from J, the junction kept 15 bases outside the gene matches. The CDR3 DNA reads TGTGCCAGCAACTTATTCGGACAGGCATCGAGCACTGAAGCTTTCTTT. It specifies CASNLFGQASSTEAFF.

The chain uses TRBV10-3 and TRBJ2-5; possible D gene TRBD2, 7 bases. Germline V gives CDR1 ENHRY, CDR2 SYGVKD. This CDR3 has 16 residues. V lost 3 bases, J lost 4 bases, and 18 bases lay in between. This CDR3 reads CAISDHEGGPGETQYF. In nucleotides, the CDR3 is TGTGCCATCAGTGACCACGAGGGGGGGCCGGGAGAGACCCAGTACTTC.

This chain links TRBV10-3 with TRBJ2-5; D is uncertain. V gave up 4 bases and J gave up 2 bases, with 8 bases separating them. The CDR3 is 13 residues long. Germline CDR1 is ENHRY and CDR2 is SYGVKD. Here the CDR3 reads CAISGTVQETQYF. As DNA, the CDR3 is TGTGCCATCAGTGGGACGGTACAAGAGACCCAGTACTTC.

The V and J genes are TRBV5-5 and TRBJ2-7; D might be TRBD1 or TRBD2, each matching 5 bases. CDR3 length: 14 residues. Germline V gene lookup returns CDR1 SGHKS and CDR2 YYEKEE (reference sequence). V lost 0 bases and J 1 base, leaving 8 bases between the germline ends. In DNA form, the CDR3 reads TGTGCCAGCAGCTTGGGGGGACCTTCCTACGAGCAGTACTTC. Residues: CASSLGGPSYEQYF.

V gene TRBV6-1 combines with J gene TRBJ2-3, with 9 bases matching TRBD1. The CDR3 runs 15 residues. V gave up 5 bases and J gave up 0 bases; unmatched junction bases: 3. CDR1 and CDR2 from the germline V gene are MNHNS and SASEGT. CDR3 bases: TGTGCCAGCAGTCTCGGACAGGGGAGCACAGATACGCAGTATTTT. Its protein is CASSLGQGSTDTQYF.

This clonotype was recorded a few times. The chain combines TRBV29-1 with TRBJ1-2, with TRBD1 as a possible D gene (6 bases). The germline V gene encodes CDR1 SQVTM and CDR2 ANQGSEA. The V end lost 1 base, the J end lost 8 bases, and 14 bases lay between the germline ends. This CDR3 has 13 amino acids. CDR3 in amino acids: CSVEGVRGGGYTF. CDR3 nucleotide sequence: TGCAGCGTTGAAGGGGTTCGGGGGGGCGGCTACACCTTC.

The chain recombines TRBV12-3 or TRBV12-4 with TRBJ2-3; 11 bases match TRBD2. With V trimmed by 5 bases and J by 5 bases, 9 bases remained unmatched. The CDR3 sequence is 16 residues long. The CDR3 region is CASSGISGGAGDTQYF. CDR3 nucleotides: TGTGCCAGCAGTGGGATTAGCGGGGGGGCCGGAGATACGCAGTATTTT.